This T cell receptor beta chain was identified in a study of somatic mutations in cytotoxic T cells in rheumatoid arthritis. Here immunoSEQ multiplex PCR was the method, and the copy in TCRdb shows in-frame clones only, minus some. Here the sample spans about 10,000 clones, roughly 80% being singletons. The junction had 4 bases not matched to a gene; V was cut back by 6 bases and J by 1 base. The CDR3 is 14 amino acids. Germline lookup yields CDR1 SGHDT and CDR2 YYEEEE. The sequencing sample was made of CD8+ T cells sorted from blood. V and J are TRBV5-6 and TRBJ2-4; 7 nucleotides line up with TRBD2. The TCR comes from an adult with rheumatoid arthritis. The CDR3 reads CASNMGGAKNIQYF. CDR3 sequence (DNA): TGTGCCAGCAACATGGGGGGGGCCAAAAACATTCAGTACTTC. The whole variable domain, remainder taken from reference TRBV5-6 and TRBJ2-4, is DAGVTQSPTHLIKTRGQQVTLRCSPKSGHDTVSWYQQALGQGPQFIFQYYEEEERQRGNFPDRFSGHQFPNYSSELNVNALLLGDSALYLCASNMGGAKNIQYFGAGTRLSVL.